A single sample is the source of the 26 T cell receptor beta chains below, sequenced in a study of monozygotic twins with inflammatory bowel disease. No DNA is given; TCRdb re-called the 5' RACE reads and lists each CDR3 protein once. This sample's clone table lists about 140,000 distinct CDR3 sequences. Source material: blood. The receptor set was obtained from a human donor with ulcerative colitis or Crohn's disease, or a healthy co-twin of an affected twin (not recorded which).

V gene TRBV7-2 combines with J gene TRBJ2-7. Germline CDR1 reads SGHTA; CDR2 reads FQGNSA. This CDR3 contains 16 residues. The CDR3 reads CASSHITGGATYEQYF.

The chain has TRBV19 and TRBJ1-1. The CDR3 is 13 residues long. The V gene's germline CDR1 is LNHDA and CDR2 SQIVND (reference sequence). CDR3 in amino acids: CASSIMGNTEAFF. The full variable domain, with the rest looked up from reference TRBV19 and TRBJ1-1, is DGGITQSPKYLFRKEGQNVTLSCEQNLNHDAMYWYRQDPGQGLRLIYYSQIVNDFQKGDIAEGYSVSREKKESFPLTVTSAQKNPTAFYLCASSIMGNTEAFFGQGTRLTVV.

This chain connects TRBV12-3 or TRBV12-4 to TRBJ2-7; the TRBD1 assignment by TCRdb is unverifiable without DNA. This CDR3 spans 14 amino acids. This CDR3 is CASRLQGAGDEQYF.

The chain couples TRBV7-2 to TRBJ2-7; TCRdb names TRBD1, which stays unverified in the absence of DNA. The V gene's germline CDR1 is SGHTA and CDR2 FQGNSA. CDR3 length: 14 amino acids. CDR3 amino acids: CASSIERGRYEQYF.

The rearrangement joins TRBV12-5 to TRBJ1-4. In germline, CDR1 is LGHNT, CDR2 FRNRAP. The CDR3 spans 18 residues. The CDR3 loop is CASGFRYGESSTNEKLFF.

The chain joins TRBV28 to TRBJ2-1; TCRdb's D call of TRBD1 is untestable without DNA. CDR1 is MDHEN and CDR2 is SYDVKM in the germline V gene. CDR3 length: 15 residues. The CDR3 reads CASSPPTYSYNEQFF.

The chain links TRBV15 to TRBJ1-4; the D call of TRBD1 rests on TCRdb alone, since no DNA is present to check it. The CDR3 loop spans 16 amino acids. Germline CDR1 reads LNHNV; CDR2 reads YYDKDF (reference sequence). This CDR3 reads CATSRDPPGSGEKLFF.

The V call is TRBV7-2, the J call TRBJ2-4; TCRdb proposes TRBD1, but this gene call is untestable without DNA. The germline gives CDR1 SGHTA, CDR2 FQGNSA. This CDR3 comprises 14 residues. The CDR3 loop reads CASSKDRRQNMQYF.

This rearrangement joins TRBV28 to TRBJ2-1. In germline, CDR1 is MDHEN, CDR2 SYDVKM. The CDR3 extends over 15 amino acids. CDR3 sequence: CASSTGSGSYNEQFF. Filled out from reference TRBV28 and TRBJ2-1, the complete variable domain reads DVKVTQSSRYLVKRTGEKVFLECVQDMDHENMFWYRQDPGLGLRLIYFSYDVKMKEKGDIPEGYSVSREKKERFSLILESASTNQTSMYLCASSTGSGSYNEQFFGPGTRLTVL.

The J gene is TRBJ2-5, the V gene TRBV7-8; TCRdb lists TRBD1, though no DNA is available to test this call. The germline CDR1 and CDR2 sequences are SGHVS and FQNEAQ. The CDR3 spans 19 residues. The CDR3 region is CASSHPAVGGAGDQETQYF.

This chain links TRBV29-1 with TRBJ2-2; TCRdb's D call, TRBD1, is unchecked because there is no DNA. CDR1 is SQVTM, CDR2 ANQGSEA, per germline. The CDR3 contains 15 residues. CDR3 region: CSVDRGGGGGGELFF.

The V call is TRBV18, the J call TRBJ2-7; TCRdb selects TRBD2, and the lack of DNA leaves this call unchecked. The CDR3 covers 15 residues. CDR1 and CDR2 from the germline V gene are KGHSH and LQKENI. CDR3 in amino acids: CASSLTSGVTYEQYF.

The chain links TRBV5-1 to TRBJ2-5; the TCRdb call, TRBD1, lacks DNA for checking. The CDR3 contains 15 residues. The germline CDR1 and CDR2 sequences are SGHRS and YFSETQ. The CDR3 protein is CASSALGTVQETQYF.

V usage is TRBV20-1 and J usage is TRBJ2-7; the TCRdb D gene call, TRBD1, has no DNA to confirm it. CDR1 and CDR2 from the germline V gene are DFQATT and SNEGSKA (reference sequence). CDR3 length: 17 residues. CDR3: CSARDQWGQGLSYEQYF.

The rearrangement links TRBV4-1 to TRBJ1-1; TCRdb names TRBD1, which stays unverified in the absence of DNA. This CDR3 is 16 amino acids long. From germline, CDR1 is MGHRA and CDR2 YSYEKL. The CDR3 reads CASSQDLRGARTEAFF.

The genes are TRBV9 and TRBJ2-1; TCRdb designates TRBD1, a call that cannot be tested without DNA. The CDR3 length is 15 residues. Per germline, CDR1 SGDLS and CDR2 YYNGEE. The CDR3 spells CASSVEGQGRDEQFF.

This chain connects TRBV20-1 to TRBJ2-4; without DNA, the TCRdb call of TRBD1 cannot be checked. The CDR3 has 14 amino acids. Germline V gene lookup returns CDR1 DFQATT and CDR2 SNEGSKA (reference sequence). The CDR3 reads CSAREDRAKNIQYF.

The chain couples TRBV29-1 to TRBJ2-1; TCRdb's assignment of TRBD1 cannot be checked, as there is no DNA. The CDR3 contains 12 residues. Looked up from germline, CDR1 is SQVTM and CDR2 is ANQGSEA. CDR3 in amino acids: CSGLQGINEQFF.

This chain uses TRBV7-9 with TRBJ2-7; TCRdb designates TRBD1, a call that cannot be tested without DNA. Looked up from germline, CDR1 is SEHNR and CDR2 is FQNEAQ (reference sequence). The CDR3 spans 15 residues. This CDR3 reads CASSRFPGQIYEQYF.

The chain joins TRBV6-1 to TRBJ2-4; the TCRdb call, TRBD2, lacks DNA for checking. The germline CDR1 and CDR2 sequences are MNHNS and SASEGT. CDR3 size: 15 residues. Here the CDR3 reads CASKIYEGAKNIQYF.

This rearrangement joins TRBV5-1 to TRBJ1-1; TCRdb outputs TRBD1, but without DNA this stays unchecked. The CDR3 length is 17 residues. Germline V gives CDR1 SGHRS, CDR2 YFSETQ. The CDR3 protein is CASSIRRDSNMNTEAFF.

The V call is TRBV9, the J call TRBJ2-5; as DNA is missing, the TRBD1 call by TCRdb cannot be tested. Germline values: CDR1 SGDLS, CDR2 YYNGEE. The CDR3 runs to 14 residues. The CDR3 reads CASSEGWGEETQYF.

The J gene is TRBJ2-7, the V gene TRBV20-1; checking the TCRdb D call of TRBD1 is not possible without DNA. Germline CDR1 is DFQATT and CDR2 is SNEGSKA (reference sequence). This CDR3 comprises 15 residues. CDR3 loop: CSASPSGRGRGEQYF.

V is TRBV10-3 and J is TRBJ2-5; checking the TCRdb D call of TRBD1 is not possible without DNA. The germline V gene has CDR1 ENHRY and CDR2 SYGVKD. This CDR3 comprises 15 residues. This CDR3 reads CAISESSGLGETQYF.

The rearrangement links TRBV5-1 to TRBJ2-7; the TRBD2 assignment by TCRdb is unverifiable without DNA. The CDR3 covers 15 residues. From germline, CDR1 is SGHRS and CDR2 YFSETQ. CDR3: CASSPRGLAIIEQYF.

This chain joins TRBV24-1 and TRBJ1-5; TCRdb designates TRBD1, a call that cannot be tested without DNA. The CDR3 is 16 amino acids. Germline lookup yields CDR1 KGHDR and CDR2 SFDVKD. The CDR3: CATSDPGRGSNQPQHF.